A selection of T cell receptor beta chains follows, all from one sample in a study of immune heterogeneity within non-small cell lung tumors. TCRdb re-analysed the multiplex PCR reads in MiXCR, keeping a single row per CDR3 protein. The sample gives over 3,500 distinct CDR3 sequences, 20% to 25% of which show up once; about 8% is in the top ten. Sequencing was carried out using lung tumor tissue. All receptors come from a man aged 70 or older with non-small cell lung cancer. Each CDR3 is given with its conserved first and last residue. The D gene is left open where the match is weak. The size field is filled for only some rows; it gives once, few, many or a size class.

abundance	len	v_gene	j_gene	d_gene	CDR3nt	CDR3aa
medium-sized	12	TRBV6-2/TRBV6-3	TRBJ1-5	.	TGTGCCAGCAGTTTTGTCAATCAGCCCCAGCATTTT	CASSFVNQPQHF
few	11	TRBV7-9	TRBJ2-1	.	TGTGCCAGCAGCTTATGGCCTGAGCAGTTCTTC	CASSLWPEQFF
medium-sized	13	TRBV24-1	TRBJ2-1	.	TGTGCCACCAGTGGTCGCAGGGGGGGAGAGCAGTTCTTC	CATSGRRGGEQFF
medium-sized	17	TRBV18	TRBJ2-7	TRBD2	TGTGCCAGCTCACCACCCCTAGCGGGAGGATCCCTACGAGAGCAGTACTTC	CASSPPLAGGSLREQYF
few	13	TRBV7-9	TRBJ2-5	.	TGTGCCAGCAGCCCAGCAAACCAAGAGACCCAGTACTTC	CASSPANQETQYF
few	14	TRBV5-5	TRBJ1-3	.	TGTGCCAGCAGCCCGGGACACGGTGGAAACACCATATATTTT	CASSPGHGGNTIYF
.	11	TRBV20-1	TRBJ2-1	TRBD2	TGCAGTGCGGAAGGTAGCGGGACAATGTTCTTC	CSAEGSGTMFF
.	14	TRBV2	TRBJ2-6	.	TGTGCTAGCTCCTCGGGCTCTGGGGCCAACGTCCTGACTTTC	CASSSGSGANVLTF
.	16	TRBV6-2/TRBV6-3	TRBJ2-1	TRBD2	TGTGCCAGCAGTTATATCGGGGCTAGCGGGAGAGACGAGCAGTTCTTC	CASSYIGASGRDEQFF
few	15	TRBV3-1	TRBJ2-7	.	TGTGCCAGCAGCCAAGAAGCAGGGATGACTTACGAGCAGTACTTC	CASSQEAGMTYEQYF
few	15	TRBV6-1	TRBJ2-5	TRBD2	TGTGCCAGCAGTGAAGCGACGGGGGGGCAAGAGACCCAGTACTTC	CASSEATGGQETQYF
few	15	TRBV7-9	TRBJ1-6	.	TGTGCCAGCAGCTTAGCGGGCGTGGGTAATTCACCCCTCCACTTT	CASSLAGVGNSPLHF
medium-sized	18	TRBV30	TRBJ2-7	.	TGTGCCTGGAGTGGGAGCGGCAGGGACCTTGGATGGGTCTACGAGCAGTACTTC	CAWSGSGRDLGWVYEQYF
medium-sized	14	TRBV15	TRBJ2-1	.	TGTGCCACCAGCTTTGGGGGGATAAACAATGAGCAGTTCTTC	CATSFGGINNEQFF
.	14	TRBV19	TRBJ2-1	.	TGTGCCAGTAGTATGGGCCTAGCGCTCAATGAGAAGTTCTTC	CASSMGLALNEKFF
.	13	TRBV30	TRBJ1-1	.	TGTGCCTGGAGAGCACAGCTGAACACTGAAGCTTTCTTT	CAWRAQLNTEAFF
.	15	TRBV20-1	TRBJ2-2	.	TGCAGTGCTAGGGACAGCCAGGTTATGTCCGGGGAGCTGTTTTTT	CSARDSQVMSGELFF
medium-sized	14	TRBV20-1	TRBJ2-7	.	TGCAGTGCGGTCCGGGACACGAGCTCCTACGAGCAGTACTTC	CSAVRDTSSYEQYF
medium-sized	14	TRBV6-1	TRBJ2-7	.	TGTGCCAGCAGTGAAGGGGACTCTCCCTACGAGCAGTACTTC	CASSEGDSPYEQYF
.	15	TRBV12-3/TRBV12-4	TRBJ2-3	TRBD2	TGTGCCAGCAGACGGGGGACTAGCGGGGCGCCATGGCAGTATTTT	CASRRGTSGAPWQYF
.	15	TRBV5-1	TRBJ2-1	TRBD1	TGCGCCAGCAGCTCAAAGAGGACAGGCCCCAATGAGCAGTTCTTC	CASSSKRTGPNEQFF
few	13	TRBV30	TRBJ1-2	TRBD1	TGTGCCTCGACCGACAGGGACCTTTGGGGCTACACCTTC	CASTDRDLWGYTF
.	18	TRBV20-1	TRBJ2-1	TRBD2	TGCAGTGCTAGAGATCGGTTCGGCGGGAGGGTCCGGGTTGAGGAGCAGTTCTTC	CSARDRFGGRVRVEEQFF
medium-sized	14	TRBV9	TRBJ1-3	.	TGTGCCAGCAGCGTAAATCACAGGGGAAACACCATATATTTT	CASSVNHRGNTIYF
.	14	TRBV10-3	TRBJ1-2	TRBD1	TGTGCCATCAGCGGACAGGGAGGAGGGTATGGCTACACCTTC	CAISGQGGGYGYTF
few	16	TRBV6-1	TRBJ2-5	.	TGTGCCAGCAGCCAGTCGGGCAATTGGGTCCCCACGCCCCAGTACTTC	CASSQSGNWVPTPQYF
medium-sized	16	TRBV20-1	TRBJ1-1	.	TGCAGTGCTCCACCTCCGCCCACAGTTATGAACACTGAAGCTTTCTTT	CSAPPPPTVMNTEAFF
.	8	TRBV15	TRBJ2-5	.	TGTTCCACCATTGGGGGTTACTTC	CSTIGGYF
medium-sized	14	TRBV18	TRBJ1-1	.	TGTGCCAGCTCACTCGGACAGCTGAACACTGAAGCTTTCTTT	CASSLGQLNTEAFF
medium-sized	14	TRBV6-4	TRBJ2-2	TRBD1	TGTGCCAGCAGTTGGGACAGGAGGACCGGGGAGCTGTTTTTT	CASSWDRRTGELFF
medium-sized	12	TRBV20-1	TRBJ1-2	TRBD1	TGCAGTGCCCCGACAGGGAACTATGGCTACACCTTC	CSAPTGNYGYTF
medium-sized	15	TRBV27	TRBJ2-1	.	TGTGCCAGCAGTTTAGGGCCGGGCTCCTACAATGAGCAGTTCTTC	CASSLGPGSYNEQFF
.	14	TRBV20-1	TRBJ2-3	.	TGCAGTGTCGTCTGGCGTACCGGCGGGGATACGCAGTATTTT	CSVVWRTGGDTQYF
medium-sized	13	TRBV20-1	TRBJ1-2	.	TGCAGTGCTAGAGTATCGGGACACAGTGGCTACACCTTC	CSARVSGHSGYTF
.	16	TRBV6-2/TRBV6-3	TRBJ2-1	TRBD2	TGTGCCAGCAGTTATATCGGGGCTGGCGGGAGAGACGAGCAGTTCTTC	CASSYIGAGGRDEQFF
medium-sized	12	TRBV18	TRBJ2-7	.	TGTGCCAGCTCACCCCAGACCTACGAGCAGTACTTC	CASSPQTYEQYF
medium-sized	15	TRBV30	TRBJ2-7	TRBD2	TGTGCCTGGAGTGTAGCGGGGGCCTTCTCCTACGAGCAGTACTTC	CAWSVAGAFSYEQYF
medium-sized	17	TRBV15	TRBJ2-1	.	TGTGCCACCAGCAGAGATCCTCCCGGGAGTGTATACAATGAGCAGTTCTTC	CATSRDPPGSVYNEQFF
medium-sized	12	TRBV20-1	TRBJ2-7	TRBD1	TGCAGTGCTAGGACAGGGACCTACGAGCAGTACTTC	CSARTGTYEQYF
medium-sized	17	TRBV4-2	TRBJ2-2	.	TGTGCCAGCAGCCAAGAGGTAGGGCGAACGAACACCGGGGAGCTGTTTTTT	CASSQEVGRTNTGELFF
medium-sized	19	TRBV20-1	TRBJ2-7	TRBD2	TGCAGTGCTAGAGCTCCACAGGGGCACTGGGGACTAGCACTCTACGAGCAGTACTTC	CSARAPQGHWGLALYEQYF
few	16	TRBV5-1	TRBJ2-7	.	TGCGCCAGCAGCCCCCGGACTAACGGGGTGACCTACGAGCAGTACTTC	CASSPRTNGVTYEQYF
.	17	TRBV18	TRBJ1-1	.	TGTGCCAGTTCACCTCAACGGGTGGTGCACCCGAACACTGAAGCTTTCTTT	CASSPQRVVHPNTEAFF
.	11	TRBV4-2	TRBJ1-2	.	TGTGCCAGCAGCCATAGGTATGGCTACACCTTC	CASSHRYGYTF
.	16	TRBV15	TRBJ2-5	.	TGTGCCACCAGCCGAAGACGAGAGGGATCCCAAGAGACCCAGTACTTC	CATSRRREGSQETQYF
few	13	TRBV6-1	TRBJ1-1	.	TGTGCCAGCACCCGGGGGGGCCACACTGAAGCTTTCTTT	CASTRGGHTEAFF
few	13	TRBV20-1	TRBJ2-6	.	TGCAGTGCTCCCCTCTCTGGGGCCAACGTCCTGACTTTC	CSAPLSGANVLTF
medium-sized	13	TRBV5-1	TRBJ1-2	TRBD1	TGCGCCAGCAGCTTGCACAGGGGGGGCGGCTACACCTTC	CASSLHRGGGYTF
few	20	TRBV7-4	TRBJ2-7	.	TGTGCCAGCAGCTTCGGCAGAGAATTGAAGACGACAGGTAGTCTAGGGGAGCAGTACTTC	CASSFGRELKTTGSLGEQYF
.	14	TRBV11-2	TRBJ2-5	.	TGTGCCAGCAGCTTCTCCCCATATGGAGAGACCCAGTACTTC	CASSFSPYGETQYF
.	16	TRBV27	TRBJ1-1	.	TGTGCCAGCAGTACCCTTGCCCTAGGTAGGGGTTCTGAAGCTTTCTTT	CASSTLALGRGSEAFF
few	11	TRBV29-1	TRBJ2-2	.	TGCAGCGTAGTACGAGCCGGGGAGCTGTTTTTT	CSVVRAGELFF
.	15	TRBV10-3	TRBJ1-5	TRBD1	TGTGCCATCAGTGAGTCGCAAGGGGGCGATCAGCCCCAGCATTTT	CAISESQGGDQPQHF
.	14	TRBV6-1	TRBJ1-2	.	TGTGCCAGCATGTTGTCCCGGGACCCTAGTGGCTACACCTTC	CASMLSRDPSGYTF
medium-sized	16	TRBV19	TRBJ1-6	.	TGTGCCAGTAGCCACTCGCGGACGGCCCTTAATTCACCCCTCCACTTT	CASSHSRTALNSPLHF
.	15	TRBV5-1	TRBJ1-2	.	TGCGACAGCAGCTTGGGGGACATCGAGAGGGGTGGCTACACCTTC	CDSSLGDIERGGYTF
medium-sized	12	TRBV2	TRBJ1-5	.	TGTGCCAGCAGTGGATGGGGAAGGCCCCAGCATTTT	CASSGWGRPQHF